Sequencing of this T cell receptor (beta chain) was carried out in a study of T cell responses to AZD1222 COVID-19 vaccine. Profiling relied on immunoSEQ multiplex PCR, and the TCRdb table lists in-frame clones only, not all of them. This table holds 90,000 to 120,000 clones, about 85% found once. The ends were cut back, 5 bases at V and 0 bases at J, with 19 bases in the middle. This CDR3 is built from 18 residues. Germline CDR1 and CDR2: SGHVS and FNYEAQ. Sample: peripheral blood, taken 28 days after the second AZD1222 dose. The chain uses TRBV7-6 and TRBJ1-4, with D tentatively TRBD1 (5 bases). This TCR came from an adult who received the AZD1222 COVID-19 vaccine. The DNA for the CDR3 is TGTGCCAGCAGCCCGGGATGGGGGACTTACCCAACTAATGAAAAACTGTTTTTT. Its translation: CASSPGWGTYPTNEKLFF.